This T cell receptor beta chain was observed in a study of resident and recirculating memory T cells in vitiligo. As for the study in general: Each patient gave two lesional and two nonlesional epidermal shave biopsies, plus PBMCs. Study results and limitations: No single dominant TCR clone appeared; lesion clonality varied.

The CDR3 is 13 residues long. Germline-derived CDR1 and CDR2 are SNHLY and FYNNEI. Between the trimmed V and J ends, which lost 7 bases and 4 bases, there was a span of 13 bases. This table comes from immunoSEQ multiplex PCR, and its TCRdb copy is limited to in-frame clones, with some not included. The table shows around 78,000 clones, with around 90% occurring only once. As to this clone: Its matching antigen is unknown.

This TCR was sampled from a male donor with vitiligo. V usage is TRBV2 and J usage is TRBJ1-1; maybe TRBD1 (6 bases). The sequenced sample was blood. CDR3 region: CASKGGRGTEAFF. DNA for the CDR3: TGTGCCAGCAAAGGGGGTCGGGGCACTGAAGCTTTCTTT.